The 28 T cell receptor beta chains reported below all come from one sample, sequenced in a study of cytomegalovirus exposure and HLA in healthy donors. The PCR had 60 Vbeta and 13 Jbeta primers. Assay: immunoSEQ multiplex PCR; the TCRdb copy retains only in-frame clones and omits some. The sample has more than 100,000 clones; roughly 60% are singletons. The specimen was PBMCs. The receptors were sampled from a woman in her thirties or forties in good health and CMV-seronegative.

The chain uses TRBV11-1 and TRBJ2-1, with 9 bases that match TRBD1. From germline, CDR1 is SGHAT and CDR2 FQDESV (reference sequence). The CDR3 runs to 14 residues. J gave up 5 bases and V 1 base, and 0 bases lay outside the gene matches. CDR3 protein: CASSLGTGDNEQFF. CDR3 nucleotide sequence: TGTGCCAGCAGCTTAGGGACAGGGGACAATGAGCAGTTCTTC. Complete variable domain (other parts from reference TRBV11-1 and TRBJ2-1): EAEVAQSPRYKITEKSQAVAFWCDPISGHATLYWYRQILGQGPELLVQFQDESVVDDSQLPKDRFSAERLKGVDSTLKIQPAELGDSAMYLCASSLGTGDNEQFFGPGTRLTVL.

The chain couples TRBV21-1 to TRBJ2-3; TRBD1 was called by the table and not checked on the DNA. TRBV21-1 is a pseudogene. The CDR3 consists of 12 residues. This CDR3 reads CASSRDRGTQYF. CDR3 bases: TGTGCCAGCAGCAGGGACAGGGGTACGCAGTATTTT.

J is TRBJ1-1 and V is TRBV12-5; 7 bases agree with TRBD1. Losses at the gene ends were 6 bases for V and 1 base for J; bases not matched to a gene: 11. Germline V gene lookup returns CDR1 LGHNT and CDR2 FRNRAP. The CDR3 is 16 residues long. As DNA, the CDR3 is TGTGCTAGTGGCAGGGGACAGCCAAATTCGAACACTGAAGCTTTCTTT. Encoded protein: CASGRGQPNSNTEAFF.

In its sample, this clone was seen once. V and J are TRBV6-6 and TRBJ1-2; 8 bases are a match to TRBD1. V lost 5 bases, J lost 4 bases, and 6 bases stayed unmatched. CDR3 length: 14 residues. Germline V gives CDR1 MNHNY, CDR2 SVGAGI (reference sequence). The DNA for the CDR3 is TGTGCCAGCAGTACCCCGGGACAGGTCTATGGCTACACCTTC. Translating gives CASSTPGQVYGYTF.

The J gene is TRBJ1-2, the V gene TRBV28; D call uncertain. V dropped 5 bases and J dropped 4 bases, with 20 bases sitting between them. The V gene's germline CDR1 is MDHEN and CDR2 SYDVKM. The CDR3 totals 16 residues. The CDR3 nucleotides read TGTGCCAGCAGTGACCGAGGGATCCGATATTCCTATGGCTACACCTTC. This gives the protein CASSDRGIRYSYGYTF.

The V gene is TRBV6-1, the J gene TRBJ1-3; 7 bases fit TRBD1. The CDR3 loop spans 15 amino acids. Germline lookup yields CDR1 MNHNS and CDR2 SASEGT. The J segment lost 1 base and the V segment lost 3 bases, leaving 3 bases of the junction unmatched. CDR3: CASSEGRGSGNTIYF. In DNA, the CDR3 is TGTGCCAGCAGTGAGGGCAGGGGGTCTGGAAACACCATATATTTT.

The V gene is TRBV18, the J gene TRBJ1-5; D ambiguous. CDR1 and CDR2 (germline): KGHSH, LQKENI. There are 12 residues in the CDR3. V was clipped by 3 bases and J by 6 bases, with 6 bases between them. The CDR3 bases are TGTGCCAGCTCACCGGGGAGTCAGCCCCAGCATTTT. Translation: CASSPGSQPQHF.

The genes are TRBV27 and TRBJ2-7; 11 nucleotides align to TRBD2. Unmatched junction bases numbered 4, after V lost 5 bases and J lost 4 bases. Per the germline V gene, CDR1 is MNHEY and CDR2 is SMNVEV (reference sequence). The CDR3 is 14 amino acids. CDR3 in amino acids: CASSVAGGQYEQYF. DNA of the CDR3: TGTGCCAGCAGTGTAGCGGGGGGGCAGTACGAGCAGTACTTC.

Here the CDR3 DNA reads TGCGCCAGCAGCTTACTAGCGGAGCCGTACAATGAGCAGTTCTTC. Its translation: CASSLLAEPYNEQFF. The chain joins TRBV5-1 to TRBJ2-1; 8 nucleotides match TRBD2. V shed 2 bases, J shed 4 bases, and the junction held 5 bases outside the gene matches. Germline V CDR1 and CDR2: SGHRS, YFSETQ. This CDR3 region has 15 residues.

This clone was detected a few times. The chain carries TRBV12-5 and TRBJ1-5, with TRBD1 identical over 9 bases. V was clipped by 9 bases and J by 0 bases; unmatched bases: 12. Per germline, CDR1 LGHNT and CDR2 FRNRAP. This CDR3 region has 17 residues. This CDR3 is CASQSSTGGYSNQPQHF. In DNA, the CDR3 is TGTGCTAGCCAAAGTTCGACAGGGGGTTATAGCAATCAGCCCCAGCATTTT.

The rearrangement uses TRBV4-1 and TRBJ2-6; unclear D gene. Trimming shortened V by 4 bases and J by 0 bases, and 7 bases separated the two germline ends. Looked up from germline, CDR1 is MGHRA and CDR2 is YSYEKL. The CDR3 has 15 residues. The CDR3 region has the DNA TGCGCCAGCAGCCTGCTTAGCTCTGGGGCCAACGTCCTGACTTTC. It yields the protein CASSLLSSGANVLTF.

The chain links TRBV9 to TRBJ2-2, with a possible D match to TRBD2 (6 bases). CDR3 length: 14 amino acids. Trimming shortened V by 4 bases and J by 5 bases, and 12 bases separated the two germline ends. CDR1 and CDR2 from the germline V gene are SGDLS and YYNGEE. The CDR3 is CASSRSGWTGELFF. For the CDR3, the DNA is TGTGCCAGCAGCCGGAGCGGGTGGACCGGGGAGCTGTTTTTT.

This rearrangement joins TRBV15 to TRBJ1-5; 9 bases match TRBD1. The V gene end was trimmed by 3 bases and the J gene end by 0 bases; junction bases not matched to a gene: 3. The CDR3 is 16 residues long. Per the germline V gene, CDR1 is LNHNV and CDR2 is YYDKDF (reference sequence). The CDR3 DNA follows: TGTGCCACCAGCAGGGAGGGACAGGGTAGCAATCAGCCCCAGCATTTT. This translates into CATSREGQGSNQPQHF. Drawing the rest from reference TRBV15 and TRBJ1-5, the complete variable domain is DAMVIQNPRYQVTQFGKPVTLSCSQTLNHNVMYWYQQKSSQAPKLLFHYYDKDFNNEADTPDNFQSRRPNTSFCFLDIRSPGLGDTAMYLCATSREGQGSNQPQHFGDGTRLSIL.

The chain couples TRBV29-1 to TRBJ2-7, with D possibly being TRBD2 (6 bases). Germline values: CDR1 SQVTM, CDR2 ANQGSEA. Trimming took off 7 bases at V and 2 bases at J, with 18 bases between the two ends. The CDR3 covers 14 residues. CDR3 region: CSAVAVQAPYEQYF. DNA for the CDR3: TGCAGCGCCGTAGCGGTCCAGGCCCCCTACGAGCAGTACTTC.

The chain uses TRBV27 and TRBJ2-3, with TRBD2 matching over 10 bases. The CDR3 loop spans 17 amino acids. Per the germline V gene, CDR1 is MNHEY and CDR2 is SMNVEV (reference sequence). Trimming removed 6 bases from V and 8 bases from J; junction bases left unmatched: 17. This chain's CDR3 is CASSRQSSGGAQGTQYF. CDR3 DNA: TGTGCCAGCAGCCGACAATCTAGCGGGGGTGCTCAGGGTACGCAGTATTTT.

The V and J genes are TRBV19 and TRBJ1-5; 7 bases are a match to TRBD1. Germline values: CDR1 LNHDA, CDR2 SQIVND (reference sequence). V lost 7 bases and J lost 1; bases outside the gene matches: 7. This CDR3 spans 15 amino acids. The CDR3 protein is CASKLGRGSNQPQHF. CDR3 sequence (DNA): TGTGCCAGTAAGTTGGGCAGGGGGAGCAATCAGCCCCAGCATTTT.

This chain uses TRBV10-3 with TRBJ1-2, with D possibly matching TRBD1 (5 bases). The CDR3 extends over 14 amino acids. Germline V CDR1 and CDR2: ENHRY, SYGVKD. Trimming removed 4 bases at V and 5 bases at J, with 14 bases between. CDR3 sequence: CAISASGEGYGYTF. Written as DNA, the CDR3 is TGTGCCATCAGTGCGTCGGGGGAGGGATATGGCTACACCTTC.

The CDR3 sequence is CASSFRDRDLYEQYF. The DNA of the CDR3 is TGTGCCAGCAGCTTCCGGGACAGAGACCTCTACGAGCAGTACTTC. V is TRBV9 and J is TRBJ2-7; TRBD1 matches 7 bases. The V and J ends lost 4 bases and 3 bases, in that order; junction bases with no gene match: 10. CDR1 and CDR2 from the germline V gene are SGDLS and YYNGEE. The CDR3 runs 15 residues.

The V and J genes are TRBV4-1 and TRBJ2-1, with TRBD2 identical over 8 bases. The germline V gene encodes CDR1 MGHRA and CDR2 YSYEKL. The CDR3 contains 16 residues. The V gene end was trimmed by 1 base and the J gene end by 5 bases; junction bases not matched to a gene: 7. The CDR3 bases are TGCGCCAGCAGCCAAGTCGTCGGGGGGGGTCACAATGAGCAGTTCTTC. Translated: CASSQVVGGGHNEQFF.

Points on this clone: One junction end does not reproduce the germline sequence, and a read error may be involved. The chain recombines TRBV5-4 with TRBJ1-1; possible D gene TRBD1, 6 bases. Germline CDR1 reads SGHNT; CDR2 reads YYREEE (reference sequence). The CDR3 has 13 residues. The chain's CDR3 is CAASPGESTEAFF. The DNA of the CDR3 is TGTGCCGCTTCCCCAGGGGAGAGCACTGAAGCTTTTTTT. Filled out from reference TRBV5-4 and TRBJ1-1, the complete variable domain reads ETGVTQSPTHLIKTRGQQVTLRCSSQSGHNTVSWYQQALGQGPQFIFQYYREEENGRGNFPPRFSGLQFPNYSSELNVNALELDDSALYLCAASPGESTEAFFGQGTRLTVV.

The rearrangement joins TRBV20-1 to TRBJ2-5; D is unresolved. Trimming removed 3 bases at V and 2 bases at J, with 4 bases between. Germline V gene data show CDR1 as DFQATT and CDR2 as SNEGSKA (reference sequence). The CDR3 extends over 11 amino acids. DNA for the CDR3: TGCAGTGCTAGTGCGCAAGAGACCCAGTACTTC. Amino acids: CSASAQETQYF.

This clone was counted a few times. The rearrangement links TRBV15 to TRBJ1-1; D is undetermined. Deletions cut 0 bases from V and 8 bases from J, with 13 bases between. This CDR3 spans 14 amino acids. The germline V gene has CDR1 LNHNV and CDR2 YYDKDF (reference sequence). CDR3 DNA: TGTGCCACCAGCAGAGATGGGTGGAAGGAGGAAGCTTTCTTT. It codes for CATSRDGWKEEAFF.

This chain connects TRBV7-2 to TRBJ1-1; weak D call: TRBD1 (5 bases). There are 13 residues in the CDR3. Per the germline V gene, CDR1 is SGHTA and CDR2 is FQGNSA. Trimming removed 0 bases at V and 5 bases at J, with 7 bases between. The CDR3 DNA reads as TGTGCCAGCAGCTTAGCACAGGAGACTGAAGCTTTCTTT. The encoded protein is CASSLAQETEAFF.

This clone came up a few times. The junction shows a germline mismatch at one end, possibly a read error. The rearrangement links TRBV9 to TRBJ2-2, with 9 bases identical to TRBD1. The CDR3 is made up of 16 amino acids. The germline V gene has CDR1 SGDLS and CDR2 YYNGEE. The CDR3 DNA reads TGTGCCAGCAGCCCCTGGACAGGGGAGAACGCCGGGGAGCTGTTTTTT. The encoded protein is CASSPWTGENAGELFF.

This clone was recorded once. The chain carries TRBV4-3 and TRBJ1-2; 10 nucleotides align to TRBD1. Trimming cost V 1 base and J 2 bases; bases outside gene matches: 4. The CDR3 runs to 16 residues. The germline V gene encodes CDR1 LGHNA and CDR2 YSLEER. CDR3: CASSQGRQGANYGYTF. CDR3 nucleotide sequence: TGCGCCAGCAGCCAAGGGAGACAGGGGGCAAACTATGGCTACACCTTC.

The V call is TRBV30, the J call TRBJ1-2, with 12 bases lining up with TRBD1. The germline V gene encodes CDR1 GTSNPN and CDR2 SVGIG (reference sequence). The CDR3 loop spans 15 amino acids. The ends lost 3 bases at V and 4 bases at J; junction bases unmatched: 6. The CDR3 DNA reads as TGTGCCTGGAGCTTGGGACAGGGGGCTATCTATGGCTACACCTTC. Translated, it gives CAWSLGQGAIYGYTF. Complete variable domain (other parts from reference TRBV30 and TRBJ1-2): SQTIHQWPATLVQPVGSPLSLECTVEGTSNPNLYWYRQAAGRGLQLLFYSVGIGQISSEVPQNLSASRPQDRQFILSSKKLLLSDSGFYLCAWSLGQGAIYGYTFGSGTRLTVV.

This chain connects TRBV4-2 to TRBJ2-7, with 7 bases matching TRBD1. In germline, CDR1 is LGHNA, CDR2 YNFKEQ. There are 15 residues in the CDR3. The V segment lost 2 bases and the J segment 3 bases; nucleotides outside the gene matches: 7. CDR3 sequence: CASSQISTGNYEQYF. The CDR3 nucleotides are TGTGCCAGCAGCCAAATATCGACAGGGAACTACGAGCAGTACTTC.

The chain joins TRBV5-8 to TRBJ2-1; D remains ambiguous. The CDR3 runs 12 residues. The V end lost 4 bases, the J end lost 9 bases, and 11 bases lay between the germline ends. The germline CDR1 and CDR2 sequences are SGHTS and YDEGEE. CDR3 coding DNA: TGTGCCAGCAGCCACCCTGGAGCTGAGCAGTTCTTC. This sequence encodes CASSHPGAEQFF.